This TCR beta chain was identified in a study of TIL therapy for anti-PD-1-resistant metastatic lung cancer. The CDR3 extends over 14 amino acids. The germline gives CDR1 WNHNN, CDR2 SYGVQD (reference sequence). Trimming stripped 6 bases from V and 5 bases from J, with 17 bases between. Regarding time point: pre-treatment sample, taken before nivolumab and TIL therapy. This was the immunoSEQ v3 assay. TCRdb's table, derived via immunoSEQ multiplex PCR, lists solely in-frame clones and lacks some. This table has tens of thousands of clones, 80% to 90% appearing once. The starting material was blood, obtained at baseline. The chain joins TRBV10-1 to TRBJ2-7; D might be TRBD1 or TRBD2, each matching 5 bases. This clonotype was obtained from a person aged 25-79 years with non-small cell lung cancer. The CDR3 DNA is TGCGCCAGCAGCAGGGACGGATTACGCGACGAGCAGTACTTC. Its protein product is CASSRDGLRDEQYF.